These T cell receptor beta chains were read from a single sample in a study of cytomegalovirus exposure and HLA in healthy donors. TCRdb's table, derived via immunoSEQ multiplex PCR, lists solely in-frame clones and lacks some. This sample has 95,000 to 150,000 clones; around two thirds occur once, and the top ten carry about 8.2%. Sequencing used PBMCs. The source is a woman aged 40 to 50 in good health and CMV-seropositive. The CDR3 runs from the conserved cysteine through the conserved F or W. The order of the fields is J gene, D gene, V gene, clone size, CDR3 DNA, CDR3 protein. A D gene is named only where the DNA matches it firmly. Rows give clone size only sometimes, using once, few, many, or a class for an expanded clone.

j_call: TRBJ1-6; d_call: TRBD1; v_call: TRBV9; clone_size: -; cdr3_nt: TGTGCCAGCAGCGTTGAAGGGGGCGGTAATTCACCCCTCCACTTT; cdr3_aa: CASSVEGGGNSPLHF
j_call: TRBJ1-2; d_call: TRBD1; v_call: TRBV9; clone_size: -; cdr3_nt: TGTGCCAGCAGCGCAGGGGGCGGCTACACCTTC; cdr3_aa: CASSAGGGYTF
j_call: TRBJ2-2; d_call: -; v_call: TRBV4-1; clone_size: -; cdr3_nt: TGCGCCAGCAGCCAGACTACCGGGACATCCGCTAACACCGGGGAGCTGTTTTTT; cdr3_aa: CASSQTTGTSANTGELFF
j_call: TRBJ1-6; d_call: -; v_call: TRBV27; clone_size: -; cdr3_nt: TGTGCCAGCAGTTTATCCCCTGCGGGGGGGGATTCACCCCTCCACTTT; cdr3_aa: CASSLSPAGGDSPLHF
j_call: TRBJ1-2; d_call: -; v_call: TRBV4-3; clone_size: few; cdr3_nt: TGCGCCAGCAGACAAACAGGGATGAGGGCTGGCTACACCTTC; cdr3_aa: CASRQTGMRAGYTF
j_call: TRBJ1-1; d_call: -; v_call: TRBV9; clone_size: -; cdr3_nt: TGTGCCAGCAGCCCCCTCGGTCAGGGTGGCACTGAAGCTTTCTTT; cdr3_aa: CASSPLGQGGTEAFF
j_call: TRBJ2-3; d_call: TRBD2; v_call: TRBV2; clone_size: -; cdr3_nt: TGTGCCAGCAGTCTCAGACTAGCGGCTAGCACAGATACGCAGTATTTT; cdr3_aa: CASSLRLAASTDTQYF
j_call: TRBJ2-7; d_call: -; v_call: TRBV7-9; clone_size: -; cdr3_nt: TGTGCCAGCAGCTTTGCCAATTCGGACGAGCAGTACTTC; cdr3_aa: CASSFANSDEQYF
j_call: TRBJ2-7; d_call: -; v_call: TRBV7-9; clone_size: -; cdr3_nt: TGTGCCAGCAGCTTAGGGCCTGACGACGGGAGCTTC; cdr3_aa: CASSLGPDDGSF
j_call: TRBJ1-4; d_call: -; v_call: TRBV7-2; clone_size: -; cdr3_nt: TGTGCCAGCAGCTTTGCAGGGAAGTCTGAAAAACTGTTTTTT; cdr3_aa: CASSFAGKSEKLFF
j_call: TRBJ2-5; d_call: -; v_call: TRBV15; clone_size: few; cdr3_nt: TGTGCCACCAGCAGAGATAGGAGTGGAGTCCAAGAGACCCAGTACTTC; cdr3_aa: CATSRDRSGVQETQYF
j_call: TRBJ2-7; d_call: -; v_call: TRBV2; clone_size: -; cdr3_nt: TGTGCCAGCAGACAGGCTTACGAGCAGTACTTC; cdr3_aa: CASRQAYEQYF
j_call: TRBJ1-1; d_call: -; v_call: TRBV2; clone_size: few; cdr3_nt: TGTGCCAGCAGTGAGGAGAGGGACACTGAAGCTTTCTTT; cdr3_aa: CASSEERDTEAFF
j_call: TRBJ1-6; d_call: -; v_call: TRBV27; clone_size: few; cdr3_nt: TGTGCCAGCAGTCCATACAGGAATGGCGGTTCACCCCTCCACTTT; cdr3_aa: CASSPYRNGGSPLHF
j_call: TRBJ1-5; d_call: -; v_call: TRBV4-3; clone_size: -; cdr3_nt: TGCGCCAGCAGCCAAGATCTAAATCAGCCCCAGCATTTT; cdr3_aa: CASSQDLNQPQHF
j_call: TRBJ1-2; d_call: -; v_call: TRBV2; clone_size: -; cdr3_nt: TGTGCCAGCGACAGGACAATTTATGGCTACACCTTC; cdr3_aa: CASDRTIYGYTF
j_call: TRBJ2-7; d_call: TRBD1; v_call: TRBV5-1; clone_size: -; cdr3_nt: TGCGCCAGCAGCCAGGACAGGGACGAGCAGTACTTC; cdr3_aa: CASSQDRDEQYF
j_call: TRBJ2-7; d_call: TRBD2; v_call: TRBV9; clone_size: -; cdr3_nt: TGTGCCAGCAGCGTCCATAGCGGGGGGGCCTACGAGCAGTACTTC; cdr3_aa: CASSVHSGGAYEQYF
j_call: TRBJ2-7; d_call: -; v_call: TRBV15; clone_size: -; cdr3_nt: TGTGCCACCAGCAGATCCCGGACAGCCAACTACGAGCAGTACTTC; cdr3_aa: CATSRSRTANYEQYF
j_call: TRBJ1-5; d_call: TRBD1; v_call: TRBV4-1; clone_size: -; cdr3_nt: TGTGCCAGCAGCCATACTCAAGGACAGGCCCATCAGCCCCAGCATTTT; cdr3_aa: CASSHTQGQAHQPQHF
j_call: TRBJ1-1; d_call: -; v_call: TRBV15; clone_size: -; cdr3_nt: TGTGCCACCAGCAGAGATCTTGGGACATCGAACACTGAAGCTTTCTTT; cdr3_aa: CATSRDLGTSNTEAFF
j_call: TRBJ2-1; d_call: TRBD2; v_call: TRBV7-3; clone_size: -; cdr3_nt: TGTGCCAGCAGTAAAGGACTAGCGGGGGTCTCCGATGAGCAGTTCTTC; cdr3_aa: CASSKGLAGVSDEQFF
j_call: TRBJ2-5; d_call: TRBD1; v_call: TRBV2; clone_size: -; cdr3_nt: TGTGCCACCAGGACAGGGGGCCAAGAGACCCAGTACTTC; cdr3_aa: CATRTGGQETQYF
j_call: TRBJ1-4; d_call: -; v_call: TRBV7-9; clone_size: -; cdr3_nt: TGTGCCAGCAGCTTAGCGCTGGCCGGAGCTGAAAAACTGTTTTTT; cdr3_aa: CASSLALAGAEKLFF
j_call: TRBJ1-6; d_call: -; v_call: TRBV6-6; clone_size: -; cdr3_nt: TGTGCCAGCAACTTCGAGGGCCTGCCTGGCTCACCCCTCCACTTT; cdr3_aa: CASNFEGLPGSPLHF
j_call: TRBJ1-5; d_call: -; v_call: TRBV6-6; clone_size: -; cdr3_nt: TGTGCCAGCAGTCCCGGCGTAGGGAGACGCAATCAGCCCCAGCATTTT; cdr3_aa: CASSPGVGRRNQPQHF
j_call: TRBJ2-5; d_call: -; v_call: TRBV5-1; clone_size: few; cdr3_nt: TGCGCCAGCAGCAGTGGCGGGGAATCGGAGACCCAGTACTTC; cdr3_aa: CASSSGGESETQYF
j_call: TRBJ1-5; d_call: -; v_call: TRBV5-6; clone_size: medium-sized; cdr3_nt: TGTGCCAGCAGTATCGGACAGTATCAGCCCCAGCATTTT; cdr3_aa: CASSIGQYQPQHF
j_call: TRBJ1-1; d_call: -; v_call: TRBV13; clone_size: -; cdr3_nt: TGTGCCAGCAGCCCCGGGATCGACACTGAAGCTTTCTTT; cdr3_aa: CASSPGIDTEAFF
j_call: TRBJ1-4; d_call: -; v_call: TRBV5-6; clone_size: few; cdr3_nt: TGTGCCAGCAGCTCGATGACTGAGGAAAAACTGTTTTTT; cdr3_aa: CASSSMTEEKLFF
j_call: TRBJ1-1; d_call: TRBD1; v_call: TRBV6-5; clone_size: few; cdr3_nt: TGTGCCAGCAGACGACAGGGGTGGGACACTGAAGCTTTCTTT; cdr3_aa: CASRRQGWDTEAFF
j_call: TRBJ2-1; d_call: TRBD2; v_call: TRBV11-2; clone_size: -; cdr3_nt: TGTGCCAGCAGCCAAACGTGGCTAGCGGTCAATGAGCAGTTCTTC; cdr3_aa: CASSQTWLAVNEQFF
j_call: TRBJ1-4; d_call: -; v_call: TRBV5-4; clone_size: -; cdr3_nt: TGTGCCAGCAGCTTGGTAGGGGCAACTAATGAAAAACTGTTTTTT; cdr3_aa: CASSLVGATNEKLFF